These 26 T cell receptor beta chains were sequenced from one sample in a study of shared clonotypes between healthy human individuals (dated by TCRdb to 2020 to 2021). The method behind the library was the immunoSEQ multiplex PCR assay. TCRdb stores this immuneACCESS table with in-frame sequences only. Part of the clones is absent; in the studies checked, under half of the shortfall reflects unresolved V genes, and no reason is known for the rest. In this sample the table shows under 1,900,000 clones, roughly 98.5% of which occur a single time. The ten most abundant clones make up about 0.35% of the sample. Sequences were obtained from naive CD4+ T cells sorted from blood. The cell subset or site label, as the study defines it: CD45RA+ positively selected. These receptors came from a man aged 25 to 40 in good health.

J is TRBJ2-1 and V is TRBV7-6, with D maybe TRBD1 (5 bases). The CDR3 contains 13 residues. V lost 2 bases and J 9 bases, leaving 11 bases between the germline ends. CDR1 is SGHVS, CDR2 FNYEAQ, per germline. The CDR3 protein is CASSLNGAAEQFF. Written as DNA, the CDR3 is TGTGCCAGCAGCTTAAATGGGGCCGCTGAGCAGTTCTTC.

V and J are TRBV10-3 and TRBJ1-2; no definite D call. V was pared by 3 bases and J by 2 bases, with 7 bases between. The CDR3 has 13 amino acids. In germline, CDR1 is ENHRY, CDR2 SYGVKD. CDR3 residues: CAISEGENYGYTF. The CDR3 region has the DNA TGTGCCATCAGTGAAGGAGAGAACTATGGCTACACCTTC.

The CDR3 region is CASSHGTGLHEQYF. DNA for the CDR3: TGCGCCAGCAGCCACGGGACAGGGCTCCACGAGCAGTACTTC. The chain carries TRBV5-1 and TRBJ2-7; TRBD1 matches at 9 bases. Germline assignment: CDR1 SGHRS and CDR2 YFSETQ. The CDR3 consists of 14 residues. Trimming cost V 4 bases and J 5 bases; bases outside gene matches: 7.

This chain links TRBV29-1 with TRBJ2-3; D is uncertain. Germline loops: CDR1 SQVTM, CDR2 ANQGSEA. The V and J ends lost 7 bases and 1 base respectively, with 9 bases between them. The CDR3 contains 12 residues. CDR3 DNA: TGCAGCGCAATTGACGGCACAGATACGCAGTATTTT. Its protein product is CSAIDGTDTQYF.

V and J are TRBV7-6 and TRBJ2-5; 7 bases map to TRBD1. Germline CDR1 SGHVS, CDR2 FNYEAQ. V shed 4 bases and J 0 bases; nucleotides not matched to a gene: 2. This CDR3 comprises 14 residues. The CDR3 DNA sequence: TGTGCCAGCAGCTCAACAGGGGACCAAGAGACCCAGTACTTC. It is translated as CASSSTGDQETQYF.

J is TRBJ2-1 and V is TRBV28; D may match TRBD1 or TRBD2 (5 bases each). Trimming took off 8 bases at V and 0 bases at J, with 11 bases between the two ends. From germline, CDR1 is MDHEN and CDR2 SYDVKM. The CDR3 length is 14 residues. The CDR3 region has the DNA TGTGCCAGCTCGAGGGGCAACTCCTACAATGAGCAGTTCTTC. The encoded protein is CASSRGNSYNEQFF.

This clone was seen just once. At one end the junction does not follow the germline gene, possibly because of a read error. This chain links TRBV7-7 with TRBJ2-1; TRBD2 matches 9 bases. The CDR3 extends over 15 amino acids. The germline CDR1 and CDR2 sequences are SSHAT and FNYEAQ (reference sequence). Here the CDR3 reads CASSRSGSPYNEQFF. DNA of the CDR3: TGTGCTAGCAGCCGTAGCGGGAGCCCCTACAATGAGCAGTTCTTC.

This sequence joins TRBV6-6 and TRBJ2-1; no firm D call. The CDR3 runs 13 residues. Trimming left V 5 bases short and J 8 bases short, with 13 bases between. Germline-derived CDR1 and CDR2 are MNHNY and SVGAGI (reference sequence). The CDR3 coding sequence is TGTGCCAGCAGTACCAGGACCTCCGATGAGCAGTTCTTC. As protein: CASSTRTSDEQFF.

The chain couples TRBV19 to TRBJ1-4; D ambiguous. Trimming removed 5 bases from V and 8 bases from J, with 12 bases in between. CDR3 length: 13 residues. CDR1 is LNHDA, CDR2 SQIVND, per germline (reference sequence). The CDR3 nucleotides read TGTGCCAGTAGTGGCCGGGTTGAGGAAAAACTGTTTTTT. Translating it yields CASSGRVEEKLFF.

The chain has TRBV18 and TRBJ2-3; 10 nucleotides agree with TRBD2. Germline-derived CDR1 and CDR2 are KGHSH and LQKENI. The CDR3 runs 17 residues. J gave up 4 bases and V 0 bases, and 7 bases lay outside the gene matches. CDR3 residues: CASSPPASGSVADTQYF. CDR3 nucleotide sequence: TGTGCCAGCTCACCACCGGCTAGCGGGAGTGTGGCAGATACGCAGTATTTT.

The chain is built from TRBV5-4 and TRBJ2-7; D not resolved. Trimming removed 4 bases at V and 7 bases at J, with 12 bases between. The CDR3 is 12 residues long. Looked up from germline, CDR1 is SGHNT and CDR2 is YYREEE (reference sequence). The CDR3 sequence is CASSPPDQEQYF. The CDR3 region has the DNA TGTGCCAGCAGCCCCCCCGATCAGGAGCAGTACTTC. Full variable domain (missing parts from reference TRBV5-4 and TRBJ2-7): ETGVTQSPTHLIKTRGQQVTLRCSSQSGHNTVSWYQQALGQGPQFIFQYYREEENGRGNFPPRFSGLQFPNYSSELNVNALELDDSALYLCASSPPDQEQYFGPGTRLTVT.

A word on this clone: The sample has other DNA sequences that encode this CDR3 too. The gene calls are TRBV18 and TRBJ2-5, with D uncertain. Deletions cut 3 bases from V and 5 bases from J, with 4 bases between. The CDR3 is 11 residues long. The germline V gene has CDR1 KGHSH and CDR2 LQKENI. The CDR3, as DNA: TGTGCCAGCTCACCGGGGGAGACCCAGTACTTC. Translated, it gives CASSPGETQYF. The full variable domain, with the rest looked up from reference TRBV18 and TRBJ2-5, is NAGVMQNPRHLVRRRGQEARLRCSPMKGHSHVYWYRQLPEEGLKFMVYLQKENIIDESGMPKERFSAEFPKEGPSILRIQQVVRGDSAAYFCASSPGETQYFGPGTRLLVL.

V usage is TRBV18 and J usage is TRBJ2-7, with 11 bases lining up with TRBD1. This CDR3 is 14 amino acids long. V gave up 6 bases and J gave up 4 bases; unmatched junction bases: 5. Looked up from germline, CDR1 is KGHSH and CDR2 is LQKENI. CDR3 protein: CASSRTGGQYEQYF. The CDR3 region has the DNA TGTGCCAGCTCCAGGACAGGGGGCCAATACGAGCAGTACTTC.

The rearrangement uses TRBV30 and TRBJ1-2; TRBD1 matches at 8 bases. In germline, CDR1 is GTSNPN, CDR2 SVGIG (reference sequence). V shed 7 bases, J shed 4 bases, and the junction held 8 bases outside the gene matches. The CDR3 extends over 13 amino acids. This CDR3 is CASNDRGGYGYTF. Written as DNA, the CDR3 is TGTGCCTCTAACGACAGGGGTGGCTATGGCTACACCTTC.

The chain has TRBV7-6 and TRBJ2-5, with TRBD1 as a possible D gene (6 bases). V dropped 7 bases and J dropped 5 bases, with 14 bases sitting between them. Germline V gene lookup returns CDR1 SGHVS and CDR2 FNYEAQ. This CDR3 has 13 residues. DNA for the CDR3: TGTGCCAGCAAGCGGACAGCCCAGGAGACCCAGTACTTC. Translated, it gives CASKRTAQETQYF.

The J gene is TRBJ2-7, the V gene TRBV7-2, with D possibly matching TRBD1 (6 bases). This CDR3 is built from 16 residues. Trimming took off 2 bases at V and 0 bases at J, with 14 bases between the two ends. Germline CDR1 is SGHTA and CDR2 is FQGNSA. CDR3 DNA sequence: TGTGCCAGCAGCTTATCTAGGGCAGGGGACTCCTACGAGCAGTACTTC. Residues: CASSLSRAGDSYEQYF.

This sequence joins TRBV19 and TRBJ2-4, with 7 bases lining up with TRBD1. Per germline, CDR1 LNHDA and CDR2 SQIVND (reference sequence). V lost 1 base and J lost 7; bases outside the gene matches: 4. The CDR3 runs to 14 residues. DNA for the CDR3: TGTGCCAGTAGTATAGCCGACAGGGCGAACATTCAGTACTTC. Translating gives CASSIADRANIQYF.

The V and J genes are TRBV2 and TRBJ2-5, with TRBD2 identical over 7 bases. Germline V CDR1 and CDR2: SNHLY, FYNNEI. This CDR3 has 14 residues. The trim removed 8 bases at V and 2 bases at J, leaving 8 bases unmatched. CDR3 nucleotide sequence: TGTGCCAGCGGGGCTAGCGGATTGCAAGAGACCCAGTACTTC. Translation: CASGASGLQETQYF.

V gene TRBV5-5 combines with J gene TRBJ2-7, with D possibly being TRBD1 (6 bases). Trimming stripped 4 bases from V and 3 bases from J, with 11 bases between. The V gene's germline CDR1 is SGHKS and CDR2 YYEKEE (reference sequence). The CDR3 sequence is 13 residues long. The chain's CDR3 is CASSLRGFYEQYF. CDR3 nucleotide sequence: TGTGCCAGCAGCCTCAGGGGTTTCTACGAGCAGTACTTC.

The chain has TRBV9 and TRBJ2-3, with 13 bases identical to TRBD2. The CDR3 runs 15 residues. CDR1 is SGDLS, CDR2 YYNGEE, per germline. V lost 2 bases and J lost 5; bases outside the gene matches: 2. The CDR3 sequence: CASSVRLAGGDTQYF. The CDR3 DNA reads TGTGCCAGCAGCGTCCGACTAGCGGGAGGAGATACGCAGTATTTT.

The genes are TRBV5-4 and TRBJ1-1, with a possible D match to TRBD1 (6 bases). CDR3 length: 15 residues. The V gene's germline CDR1 is SGHNT and CDR2 YYREEE (reference sequence). V was trimmed by 0 bases and J by 0 bases, leaving 9 bases between them. CDR3 coding DNA: TGTGCCAGCAGCTTGGGGGGACAAGTGAACACTGAAGCTTTCTTT. Its protein product is CASSLGGQVNTEAFF.

The chain links TRBV11-2 to TRBJ2-5; D is undetermined. The CDR3 sequence is 15 residues long. V shed 1 base and J shed 2 bases, with 11 bases lying between them. The germline gives CDR1 SGHAT, CDR2 FQNNGV. CDR3 sequence reads: CASSLVTSTQETQYF. Here the CDR3 DNA reads TGTGCCAGCAGCTTAGTCACGTCTACTCAAGAGACCCAGTACTTC.

The J gene is TRBJ1-2, the V gene TRBV28; D not resolved. The V gene lost 8 bases and the J gene lost 3 bases, with 16 bases spanning the gap. Germline lookup yields CDR1 MDHEN and CDR2 SYDVKM. CDR3 length: 14 amino acids. CDR3 nucleotides: TGTGCCAGCGGCGGGCTCCCGAAGGACTATGGCTACACCTTC. This codes for CASGGLPKDYGYTF.

The chain uses TRBV9 and TRBJ2-5; TRBD1 might be the D (7 bases). Trimming pared 0 bases from V and 10 bases from J, leaving 19 bases between. The V gene's germline CDR1 is SGDLS and CDR2 YYNGEE. The length of the CDR3 is 15 residues. As DNA, the CDR3 is TGTGCCAGCAGCGTAGCGGGGGTCGAGACAGGGATCCAGTACTTC. Translation: CASSVAGVETGIQYF. The entire variable domain, with the rest obtained from reference TRBV9 and TRBJ2-5, is as follows: DSGVTQTPKHLITATGQRVTLRCSPRSGDLSVYWYQQSLDQGLQFLIQYYNGEERAKGNILERFSAQQFPDLHSELNLSSLELGDSALYFCASSVAGVETGIQYFGPGTRLLVL.

About this clone: An end of the junction differs from the germline gene, which may be a read error. Other DNA sequences in the same sample also yield this CDR3. This chain links TRBV2 with TRBJ2-5, with TRBD1 matching over 7 bases. Germline V gene data show CDR1 as SNHLY and CDR2 as FYNNEI. This CDR3 region has 13 residues. CDR3 region: CASSEGGWETQYF. CDR3 nucleotide sequence: TGTGCCAGCAGCGAAGGGGGCTGGGAGACCCAGTACTTC.

J is TRBJ2-3 and V is TRBV5-1, with TRBD2 matching 7 bases. Germline values: CDR1 SGHRS, CDR2 YFSETQ. After removal of 7 bases from V and 4 bases from J, the junction contained 9 bases not matched to a gene. This CDR3 is built from 14 residues. The CDR3 protein is CASQLAVGADTQYF. DNA for the CDR3: TGCGCCAGCCAGCTAGCGGTGGGAGCAGATACGCAGTATTTT.